This T cell receptor beta chain was sequenced in a study of T cell repertoires in cytomegalovirus infection. Study-level background: Public signatures in TCR beta pointed to CMV infection and matching HLA type. Regarding the study as a whole: Pooled public TCR beta family frequency picked out CMV carriers with the relevant HLA. What dominated the ex vivo response were HLA-C-restricted CMV-specific TCR beta clonotypes.

This clonotype was observed many times. The antigen is unknown. MiXCR, applied by TCRdb to the reads, yields one record per CDR3 protein. The data hold around 120,000 distinct CDR3 sequences, with roughly 9% observed a single time. Germline V CDR1 and CDR2: DFQATT, SNEGSKA (reference sequence). V gave up 1 base and J gave up 12 bases, with 12 bases separating them. The CDR3 is 12 amino acids. The V gene is TRBV20-1, the J gene TRBJ1-4, with D unclear. Sequences were obtained from PBMCs. This receptor was taken from a human donor in good health (CMV status not recorded). Some clones in this sample may be carry-over from other donors' samples. The CDR3 sequence: CSARVGVNELFF. CDR3 bases: TGCAGTGCTAGAGTAGGTGTGAACGAACTGTTTTTT.